The entry below gives a single TCR beta chain sequence along with its context. Libraries were prepared by immunoSEQ multiplex PCR; TCRdb keeps only in-frame clonotypes and omits some of them. Among 75,000 to 90,000 clones listed, 85% to 90% were seen once. The record originates from a study of OX40 agonist ivuxolimab in advanced cancers. The starting material was CD4+ or CD8+ T cells sorted from blood, obtained in a trial of the OX40 agonist ivuxolimab. This receptor was taken from an adult with an advanced solid tumor such as melanoma, head and neck, liver or kidney cancer.

This CDR3 is CASRDRGTDTQYF. CDR3 coding DNA: TGTGCCAGTAGGGACAGGGGAACAGATACGCAGTATTTT. The chain couples TRBV19 to TRBJ2-3, with 9 bases that match TRBD1. CDR3 length: 13 amino acids. J lost 3 bases, V lost 6 bases, and 1 base had no gene match. In germline, CDR1 is LNHDA, CDR2 SQIVND (reference sequence).